A single T cell receptor (beta chain) is shown here with its context. Its antigen is unidentified. This sample is part of a study of blood T cells in healthy people across ages. Through a sample-barcoded 5' primer and a J-beta primer mix, a second PCR was run for roughly 7 to 11 cycles. There were at least 3 million CDR3-containing paired-end reads obtained from each sample. MiXCR was run by TCRdb on the 5' RACE reads, yielding one entry per CDR3 protein. The sample includes over 700,000 distinct CDR3 sequences, around 25% seen only once; the top ten take around 9.2%. Trimming removed 5 bases from V and 4 bases from J, with 17 bases in between. CDR1 and CDR2 from the germline V gene are SGHAT and FQNNGV. The CDR3 is made up of 15 amino acids. Study-level results: Without sorted subsets, naive and antigen-experienced compartments could not be conclusively compared. From one million sequenced T cells, diversity estimates were lower bounds. Age showed a roughly linear inverse relationship with TCR beta diversity per million T cells.

The sample was also linked to a second study, of T cells of mothers and their children.

The sample consisted of blood. The source is a boy between 10 and 17 years old in good health. The gene calls are TRBV11-2 and TRBJ2-5; D might be TRBD1 (5 bases). CDR3 amino acids: CASSPESVGAETQYF. The CDR3 DNA sequence: TGTGCCAGCAGCCCCGAAAGTGTAGGGGCAGAGACCCAGTACTTC.